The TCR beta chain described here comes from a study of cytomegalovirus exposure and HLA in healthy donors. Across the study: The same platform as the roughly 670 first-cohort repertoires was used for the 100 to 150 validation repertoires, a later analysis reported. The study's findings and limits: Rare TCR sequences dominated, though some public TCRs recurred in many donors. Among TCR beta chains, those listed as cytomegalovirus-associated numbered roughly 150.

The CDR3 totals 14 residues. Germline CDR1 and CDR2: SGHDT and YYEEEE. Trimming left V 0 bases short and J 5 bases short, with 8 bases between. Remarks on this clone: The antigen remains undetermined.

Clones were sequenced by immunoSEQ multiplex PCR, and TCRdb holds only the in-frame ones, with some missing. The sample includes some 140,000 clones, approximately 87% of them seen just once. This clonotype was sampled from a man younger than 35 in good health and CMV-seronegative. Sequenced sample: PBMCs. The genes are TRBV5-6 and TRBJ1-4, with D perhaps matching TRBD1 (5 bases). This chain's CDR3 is CASSLVQGNEKLFF. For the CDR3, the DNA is TGTGCCAGCAGCTTGGTTCAGGGAAATGAAAAACTGTTTTTT. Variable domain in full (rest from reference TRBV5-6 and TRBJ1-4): DAGVTQSPTHLIKTRGQQVTLRCSPKSGHDTVSWYQQALGQGPQFIFQYYEEEERQRGNFPDRFSGHQFPNYSSELNVNALLLGDSALYLCASSLVQGNEKLFFGSGTQLSVL.